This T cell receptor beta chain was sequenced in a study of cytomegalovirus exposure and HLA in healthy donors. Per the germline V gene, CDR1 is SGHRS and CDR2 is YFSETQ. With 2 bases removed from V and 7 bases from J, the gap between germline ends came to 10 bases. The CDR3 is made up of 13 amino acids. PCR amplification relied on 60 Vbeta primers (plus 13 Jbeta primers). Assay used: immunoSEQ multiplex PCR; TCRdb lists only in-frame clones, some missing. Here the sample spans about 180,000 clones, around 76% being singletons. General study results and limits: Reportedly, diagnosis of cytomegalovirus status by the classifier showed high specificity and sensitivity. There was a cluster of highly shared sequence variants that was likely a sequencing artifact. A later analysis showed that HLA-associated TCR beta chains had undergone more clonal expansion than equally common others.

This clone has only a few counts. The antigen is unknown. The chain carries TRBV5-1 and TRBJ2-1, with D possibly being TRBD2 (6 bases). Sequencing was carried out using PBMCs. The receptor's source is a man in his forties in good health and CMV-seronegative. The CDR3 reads CASSFRELNEQFF. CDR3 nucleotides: TGCGCCAGCAGCTTCCGGGAGCTAAATGAGCAGTTCTTC.